The 15 T cell receptor beta chains presented below share a single source sample, sequenced in a study of neurological immune-mediated disorders. Each CDR3 protein is one row after TCRdb ran MiXCR on the 5' RACE reads. The data contain over 50,000 distinct CDR3 sequences, roughly 5.6% of them singletons. The sequenced sample was PBMCs. Receptors originate from a human donor with multiple sclerosis. The donor label of this sample is uncertain.

This clonotype has a count of ten or more. The chain couples TRBV10-3 to TRBJ2-7; D is undetermined. Trimming stripped 10 bases from V and 3 bases from J, with 16 bases between. The CDR3 is 13 residues long. Per the germline V gene, CDR1 is ENHRY and CDR2 is SYGVKD. The CDR3 loop reads CATDPGDLYEQYF. The CDR3 DNA is TGTGCCACCGACCCGGGTGACCTCTACGAGCAGTACTTC.

Ten or more counts support this clonotype. The rearrangement uses TRBV5-1 and TRBJ2-5; a weak D match, TRBD1 (6 bases). The CDR3 is 15 amino acids. With 3 bases removed from V and 2 bases from J, the gap between germline ends came to 14 bases. CDR1 and CDR2 (germline): SGHRS, YFSETQ. The CDR3 sequence: CASSSLGQSQETQYF. The CDR3 nucleotides are TGCGCCAGCAGCTCACTCGGACAGTCTCAAGAGACCCAGTACTTC.

There are many counts of this clonotype. The chain is built from TRBV20-1 and TRBJ1-2, with D possibly matching TRBD1 (5 bases). Germline V gene lookup returns CDR1 DFQATT and CDR2 SNEGSKA (reference sequence). The CDR3 has 11 residues. V shed 6 bases and J shed 3 bases, with 8 bases lying between them. CDR3 sequence reads: CSALGDYGYTF. The CDR3 DNA reads as TGCAGTGCACTGGGGGACTATGGCTACACCTTC.

This clonotype was counted ten times or more. This chain joins TRBV20-1 and TRBJ1-1, with TRBD1 matching 7 bases. This CDR3 contains 14 residues. V was clipped by 1 base and J by 6 bases; unmatched bases: 8. Germline CDR1 reads DFQATT; CDR2 reads SNEGSKA (reference sequence). As DNA, the CDR3 is TGCAGTGCTAGAGTCAGGGGGTGGATGGCTGAAGCTTTCTTT. It codes for CSARVRGWMAEAFF.

Only a few counts were recorded for this clonotype. The genes are TRBV18 and TRBJ1-2, with D uncertain. V shed 0 bases and J shed 3 bases, with 11 bases lying between them. CDR1 is KGHSH and CDR2 is LQKENI in the germline V gene. The CDR3 is 15 residues long. CDR3 sequence (DNA): TGTGCCAGCTCACCACCTTTACACCAAGACTATGGCTACACCTTC. Its protein product is CASSPPLHQDYGYTF.

This clonotype was seen ten or more times. The chain joins TRBV5-1 to TRBJ1-1; D unresolved. V lost 4 bases and J 1 base, leaving 14 bases between the germline ends. CDR1 SGHRS and CDR2 YFSETQ come from the germline V gene. The CDR3 covers 15 residues. CDR3 coding DNA: TGCGCCAGCAGCCCCCAGACGGGAAAGAACACTGAAGCTTTCTTT. This gives the protein CASSPQTGKNTEAFF.

This clonotype was detected many times. The chain uses TRBV15 and TRBJ1-3, with 7 bases aligning to TRBD1. From germline, CDR1 is LNHNV and CDR2 YYDKDF (reference sequence). After removal of 5 bases from V and 3 bases from J, the junction contained 7 bases not matched to a gene. CDR3 length: 15 residues. The CDR3, as DNA: TGTGCCACCAGCGGGGGACAGTTAGGTGGAAACACCATATATTTT. The encoded protein is CATSGGQLGGNTIYF.

This clonotype occurred many times. This chain links TRBV20-1 with TRBJ2-3; maybe TRBD1 (5 bases). The V end lost 3 bases, the J end lost 2 bases, and 21 bases lay between the germline ends. The CDR3 is made up of 17 amino acids. Germline CDR1 and CDR2: DFQATT and SNEGSKA (reference sequence). The CDR3 sequence is CSASLIQGIAATDTQYF. The CDR3 nucleotides are TGCAGTGCTAGCCTGATCCAGGGAATCGCGGCCACAGATACGCAGTATTTT.

The sample holds many counts of this clonotype. This chain connects TRBV20-1 to TRBJ2-2; D is unresolved. V shed 1 base and J shed 6 bases, with 6 bases lying between them. There are 12 residues in the CDR3. CDR1 is DFQATT, CDR2 SNEGSKA, per germline (reference sequence). DNA of the CDR3: TGCAGTGCTAGAGTTAGGGCCGGGGAGCTGTTTTTT. Protein: CSARVRAGELFF.

Ten or more counts support this clonotype. The V gene is TRBV5-1, the J gene TRBJ1-1; D gene uncertain. The CDR3 has 13 amino acids. Trimming left V 7 bases short and J 1 base short, with 11 bases between. CDR1 is SGHRS, CDR2 YFSETQ, per germline. The CDR3 reads CASSPVKNTEAFF. For the CDR3, the DNA is TGCGCCAGCTCCCCGGTAAAGAACACTGAAGCTTTCTTT.

This clonotype was detected many times. This chain links TRBV20-1 with TRBJ2-3; the D gene is possibly TRBD2 (6 bases). V was pared by 1 base and J by 3 bases, with 11 bases between. The germline V gene encodes CDR1 DFQATT and CDR2 SNEGSKA (reference sequence). The CDR3 length is 14 residues. The CDR3 DNA reads as TGCAGTGCTAGAGTGGGGGGTTTGACAGATACGCAGTATTTT. Protein product: CSARVGGLTDTQYF.

The table lists this clonotype with many counts. In DNA form, the CDR3 reads TGTGCCAGCAGCTCGGACAGGGATATCTACCAAGAGACCCAGTACTTC. Encoded protein: CASSSDRDIYQETQYF. The chain joins TRBV7-9 to TRBJ2-5; 8 nucleotides agree with TRBD1. The germline V gene has CDR1 SEHNR and CDR2 FQNEAQ (reference sequence). The junction had 7 bases not matched to a gene; V was cut back by 4 bases and J by 0 bases. The CDR3 has 16 residues.

This clonotype was seen ten or more times. The V and J genes are TRBV24-1 and TRBJ1-1; a possible D gene is TRBD1 (6 bases). CDR1 is KGHDR and CDR2 is SFDVKD in the germline V gene. The V end was cut by 10 bases, the J end by 1 base, with 12 bases between. CDR3 length: 13 residues. The DNA for the CDR3 is TGTGCCACTGCGGGACAAACGAACACTGAAGCTTTCTTT. Translated: CATAGQTNTEAFF.

This clonotype was found many times. This clone may be a read error of a much larger clone one base away. The chain joins TRBV20-1 to TRBJ2-2, with D tentatively TRBD2 (7 bases). Looked up from germline, CDR1 is DFQATT and CDR2 is SNEGSKA (reference sequence). The V gene lost 5 bases and the J gene lost 4 bases, with 17 bases spanning the gap. This CDR3 is built from 15 residues. The CDR3: CSARGEGVTTGELFF. The CDR3 coding sequence is TGCAGTGCTCGGGGGGAGGGGGTGACCACCGGGGAGCTGTTTTTT.

This clonotype was seen ten or more times. The chain links TRBV13 to TRBJ2-1, with D perhaps matching TRBD2 (6 bases). The germline CDR1 and CDR2 sequences are PRHDT and FYEKMQ (reference sequence). This CDR3 has 17 amino acids. The ends were cut back, 5 bases at V and 4 bases at J, with 21 bases in the middle. CDR3 DNA sequence: TGTGCCAGCAGCCTACCCCCCGGGGGACCTAGTTACAATGAGCAGTTCTTC. Translation gives CASSLPPGGPSYNEQFF.